The rows below give T cell receptor beta chains drawn from one sample of a study of blood T cell repertoires in COVID-19. Profiling relied on immunoSEQ multiplex PCR, and the TCRdb table lists in-frame clones only, not all of them. This table has some 390,000 clones, over 85% appearing once. Sequences were obtained from PBMCs or T cells enriched from blood (not recorded which). The receptors originated from a woman aged 30 to 39 who had recovered from COVID-19. Both conserved end residues are part of each CDR3. The D gene is left open where the match is weak. Size values are once, few and many counts, or a class for expanded clones, and some rows have none.

clone_size: -; d_call: -; j_call: TRBJ1-5; v_call: TRBV10-3; cdr3_nt: TGTGCCATCAGTGAGTCAGCCGATACCAATCAGCCCCAGCATTTT; cdr3_aa: CAISESADTNQPQHF
clone_size: once; d_call: TRBD2; j_call: TRBJ2-5; v_call: TRBV7-3; cdr3_nt: TGTGCCAGCAGCTCCGGCGGGGGTGGAAAGACCCAGTACTTC; cdr3_aa: CASSSGGGGKTQYF
clone_size: -; d_call: -; j_call: TRBJ1-3; v_call: TRBV6-5; cdr3_nt: TGTGCCAGCAGTTACACAGGCGTTGGTGGAAACACCATATATTTT; cdr3_aa: CASSYTGVGGNTIYF
clone_size: -; d_call: TRBD1; j_call: TRBJ2-7; v_call: TRBV7-7; cdr3_nt: TGTGCTAGCAGCTGGGGATTAGGACAGGGCTACGAGCAGTACTTC; cdr3_aa: CASSWGLGQGYEQYF
clone_size: few; d_call: -; j_call: TRBJ2-7; v_call: TRBV20-1; cdr3_nt: TGCAGTGCTGCGAACTACGAGCAGTACTTC; cdr3_aa: CSAANYEQYF
clone_size: -; d_call: TRBD2; j_call: TRBJ2-5; v_call: TRBV6-5; cdr3_nt: TGTGCCAGCAGATCGGGAGGGGAGACCCAGTACTTC; cdr3_aa: CASRSGGETQYF
clone_size: -; d_call: -; j_call: TRBJ2-7; v_call: TRBV28; cdr3_nt: TGTGCCAGCAGTTTGGGGGCGGTACCGCCTCTCGAGCAGTACTTC; cdr3_aa: CASSLGAVPPLEQYF
clone_size: once; d_call: TRBD1; j_call: TRBJ1-2; v_call: TRBV18; cdr3_nt: TGTGCCAGCTCATCGAGGACAGGGGTAGACTATGGCTACACCTTC; cdr3_aa: CASSSRTGVDYGYTF
clone_size: -; d_call: -; j_call: TRBJ2-4; v_call: TRBV12-3/TRBV12-4; cdr3_nt: TGTGCCAGCAGTTTTAACGCAGAAAACATTCAGTACTTC; cdr3_aa: CASSFNAENIQYF
clone_size: -; d_call: TRBD1; j_call: TRBJ2-7; v_call: TRBV6-5; cdr3_nt: TGTGCCAGCAGTTCGACAGGGTCTGAGTACGAGCAGTACTTC; cdr3_aa: CASSSTGSEYEQYF
clone_size: few; d_call: -; j_call: TRBJ1-5; v_call: TRBV3-1/TRBV3-2; cdr3_nt: TGTGCCAGCAGCCCCGGACAGAGCAATCAGCCCCAGCATTTT; cdr3_aa: CASSPGQSNQPQHF
clone_size: -; d_call: TRBD1; j_call: TRBJ1-2; v_call: TRBV9; cdr3_nt: TGTGCCAGCAGCTCCCGGACAGGGGATGCCTATGGCTACACCTTC; cdr3_aa: CASSSRTGDAYGYTF
clone_size: -; d_call: -; j_call: TRBJ1-3; v_call: TRBV25-1; cdr3_nt: TGTGCCAGCAGTGAATTAGGAGTTGGTGATGGAAACACCATATATTTT; cdr3_aa: CASSELGVGDGNTIYF
clone_size: -; d_call: TRBD2; j_call: TRBJ2-7; v_call: TRBV7-3; cdr3_nt: TGTGCCAGCAGCCCACTAGCGAGCAACGAGCAGTACTTC; cdr3_aa: CASSPLASNEQYF
clone_size: few; d_call: -; j_call: TRBJ1-1; v_call: TRBV6-5; cdr3_nt: TGTGCCAGCAGTTACTCCAGGAACACTGAAGCTTTCTTT; cdr3_aa: CASSYSRNTEAFF
clone_size: -; d_call: -; j_call: TRBJ1-2; v_call: TRBV7-9; cdr3_nt: TGTGCCAGCAGCTTACCCTCTCAGGGGTTGCGGAGCTATGGCTACACCTTC; cdr3_aa: CASSLPSQGLRSYGYTF
clone_size: -; d_call: TRBD2; j_call: TRBJ2-1; v_call: TRBV24-1; cdr3_nt: TGTGCCACCAGTGATTTACAGCTAGCGGAAGGTCTGTTCTTC; cdr3_aa: CATSDLQLAEGLFF
clone_size: -; d_call: TRBD1; j_call: TRBJ2-1; v_call: TRBV5-6; cdr3_nt: TGTGCCAGCAGCTTACATACAGGGGGCGTATGGTGGATGCAGTTCTTC; cdr3_aa: CASSLHTGGVWWMQFF
clone_size: few; d_call: TRBD1; j_call: TRBJ2-7; v_call: TRBV6-5; cdr3_nt: TGTGCCAGCAGTACCCTAGACAGGGAAACCTACGAGCAGTACTTC; cdr3_aa: CASSTLDRETYEQYF
clone_size: -; d_call: -; j_call: TRBJ2-5; v_call: TRBV28; cdr3_nt: TGTGCCAGCAGTCCTAACAGCGGAAAGAAAGAGACCCAGTACTTC; cdr3_aa: CASSPNSGKKETQYF
clone_size: -; d_call: TRBD1; j_call: TRBJ2-7; v_call: TRBV7-9; cdr3_nt: TGTGCCAGCAGCCCGAAACATGGGACAGACTACGAGCAGTACTTC; cdr3_aa: CASSPKHGTDYEQYF
clone_size: -; d_call: TRBD1; j_call: TRBJ1-1; v_call: TRBV6-5; cdr3_nt: TGTGCCAGCACACGAAGAGAGGGGGCAGACCTCGGAGCTTTCTTT; cdr3_aa: CASTRREGADLGAFF
clone_size: -; d_call: -; j_call: TRBJ2-7; v_call: TRBV24-1; cdr3_nt: TGTGCCACCAGTGATTCTCGCCTAAACTACGAGCAGTACTTC; cdr3_aa: CATSDSRLNYEQYF
clone_size: -; d_call: -; j_call: TRBJ2-7; v_call: TRBV6-4; cdr3_nt: TGTGCCAGCCCTTTCCGGGCAGGGTTGCTGAGCTCCTACGAGCAGTACTTC; cdr3_aa: CASPFRAGLLSSYEQYF
clone_size: -; d_call: TRBD2; j_call: TRBJ2-1; v_call: TRBV24-1; cdr3_nt: TGTGCCACCAGTGAGGCCCCCGTGACTAGCGGGAACAATGAGCAGTTCTTC; cdr3_aa: CATSEAPVTSGNNEQFF
clone_size: -; d_call: -; j_call: TRBJ2-7; v_call: TRBV10-3; cdr3_nt: TGTGCCATCGCCGGTAGCTACGAGCAGTACTTC; cdr3_aa: CAIAGSYEQYF
clone_size: few; d_call: -; j_call: TRBJ1-5; v_call: TRBV19; cdr3_nt: TGTGCCAGTAGTATTAAGGGGGTTAGCAATCAGCCCCAGCATTTT; cdr3_aa: CASSIKGVSNQPQHF
clone_size: -; d_call: TRBD2; j_call: TRBJ2-5; v_call: TRBV5-1; cdr3_nt: TGCGCCAGCAGCTCGGGACTAGCGGGGGTCGGGGCCCAGTACTTC; cdr3_aa: CASSSGLAGVGAQYF
clone_size: once; d_call: TRBD1; j_call: TRBJ1-1; v_call: TRBV19; cdr3_nt: TGTGCAGGGGGCCCTTTGAGGGGTATCACTGAAGCTTTCTTT; cdr3_aa: CAGGPLRGITEAFF
clone_size: -; d_call: -; j_call: TRBJ1-1; v_call: TRBV7-9; cdr3_nt: TGTGCCAGCAGCACGACAGAGAACACTGAAGCTTTCTTT; cdr3_aa: CASSTTENTEAFF
clone_size: -; d_call: TRBD1; j_call: TRBJ1-1; v_call: TRBV30; cdr3_nt: TGTGCCTGGAGTGACAGGGGTCTTCGGGAAGCTTTCTTT; cdr3_aa: CAWSDRGLREAFF
clone_size: -; d_call: -; j_call: TRBJ1-1; v_call: TRBV23-1; cdr3_nt: TGCGCCAGCAGTCAATATAAACAGGAATTGATGAACACTGAAGCTTTCTTT; cdr3_aa: CASSQYKQELMNTEAFF
clone_size: -; d_call: -; j_call: TRBJ1-2; v_call: TRBV7-3; cdr3_nt: TGTGCCAGCAGCTTGACGACAGGTGGCGGCTACACCTTC; cdr3_aa: CASSLTTGGGYTF
clone_size: few; d_call: -; j_call: TRBJ2-5; v_call: TRBV3-1/TRBV3-2; cdr3_nt: TGTGCCAGCAGTCCGACAGGACAAGAGACCCAGTACTTC; cdr3_aa: CASSPTGQETQYF
clone_size: -; d_call: -; j_call: TRBJ1-4; v_call: TRBV18; cdr3_nt: TGTGCCAGCTCACCACCGCGGGGGAAACAGGGAGGTGCTAATGAAAAACTGTTTTTT; cdr3_aa: CASSPPRGKQGGANEKLFF
clone_size: -; d_call: -; j_call: TRBJ1-3; v_call: TRBV2; cdr3_nt: TGTGCCAGCAGTGAAGCCGAGTGGGGCTATGGAAACACCATATATTTT; cdr3_aa: CASSEAEWGYGNTIYF
clone_size: -; d_call: -; j_call: TRBJ1-5; v_call: TRBV24-1; cdr3_nt: TGTGCCACCAGTGATGAGGGTTTCAGCAATCAGCCCCAGCATTTT; cdr3_aa: CATSDEGFSNQPQHF
clone_size: -; d_call: -; j_call: TRBJ2-5; v_call: TRBV12-5; cdr3_nt: TGTGCTAGTGGTCTTTGGGGCGGGGTCAACCAAGAGACCCAGTACTTC; cdr3_aa: CASGLWGGVNQETQYF
clone_size: -; d_call: TRBD2; j_call: TRBJ2-1; v_call: TRBV11-1; cdr3_nt: TGTGCCAGCAGCCAATCGGACTGGGGAGGGGAGCAGTTCTTC; cdr3_aa: CASSQSDWGGEQFF
clone_size: -; d_call: TRBD1; j_call: TRBJ2-7; v_call: TRBV28; cdr3_nt: TGTGCCAGCAGAAGAATTAGGACAGGGGTCTACGAGCAGTACTTC; cdr3_aa: CASRRIRTGVYEQYF
clone_size: -; d_call: -; j_call: TRBJ1-2; v_call: TRBV6-6; cdr3_nt: TGTGCCAGCAGTTACTCACTTTTTAACTATGGCTACACCTTC; cdr3_aa: CASSYSLFNYGYTF
clone_size: -; d_call: -; j_call: TRBJ1-3; v_call: TRBV3-1/TRBV3-2; cdr3_nt: TGTGCCAGCATGGAGGGCGTCGGAAACACCATATATTTT; cdr3_aa: CASMEGVGNTIYF
clone_size: once; d_call: TRBD1; j_call: TRBJ1-2; v_call: TRBV30; cdr3_nt: TGTGCCTGGAGACCGGGACAGCACTATGGCTACACCTTC; cdr3_aa: CAWRPGQHYGYTF
clone_size: -; d_call: TRBD1; j_call: TRBJ1-4; v_call: TRBV5-8; cdr3_nt: TGTGCCAGCAGCAAATTCACAGGGGCGACTAATGAAAAACTGTTTTTT; cdr3_aa: CASSKFTGATNEKLFF
clone_size: -; d_call: TRBD1; j_call: TRBJ2-2; v_call: TRBV27; cdr3_nt: TGTGCCAGCAGTGCCTATCGGGACAGCACAAACACCGGGGAGCTGTTTTTT; cdr3_aa: CASSAYRDSTNTGELFF
clone_size: -; d_call: -; j_call: TRBJ2-7; v_call: TRBV6-2/TRBV6-3; cdr3_nt: TGTGCCAGCAGTTCCACAGTTTACGAGCAGTACTTC; cdr3_aa: CASSSTVYEQYF
clone_size: -; d_call: -; j_call: TRBJ1-2; v_call: TRBV6-5; cdr3_nt: TGTGCCAGCAGTTACCTTGGACGTGGAACGGGGGGCTACACCTTC; cdr3_aa: CASSYLGRGTGGYTF
clone_size: -; d_call: TRBD1; j_call: TRBJ1-6; v_call: TRBV12-5; cdr3_nt: TGTGCTAGTGGTTTCGGGACAGAGAATTCACCCCTCCACTTT; cdr3_aa: CASGFGTENSPLHF
clone_size: -; d_call: TRBD1; j_call: TRBJ2-1; v_call: TRBV2; cdr3_nt: TGTGCCAGCAGAAAAGACAGGGACCGTTACAATGAGCAGTTCTTC; cdr3_aa: CASRKDRDRYNEQFF
clone_size: -; d_call: -; j_call: TRBJ1-1; v_call: TRBV27; cdr3_nt: TGTGCCAGCAGCGAACCCACCGGGGGGGGAAGAAACACTGAAGCTTTCTTT; cdr3_aa: CASSEPTGGGRNTEAFF
clone_size: -; d_call: TRBD1; j_call: TRBJ2-1; v_call: TRBV10-2; cdr3_nt: TGCGCCAGCAGAGGTCGGGGACAGGGATACAATGAGCAGTTCTTC; cdr3_aa: CASRGRGQGYNEQFF
clone_size: -; d_call: -; j_call: TRBJ1-2; v_call: TRBV7-2; cdr3_nt: TGTGCCAGCAGCTTAGTTTCAGGGGATGGCTACACCTTC; cdr3_aa: CASSLVSGDGYTF
clone_size: -; d_call: -; j_call: TRBJ2-3; v_call: TRBV13; cdr3_nt: TGTGCCAGCAGCTTAGGGGGGTTCAGGGTGCCAGATACGCAGTATTTT; cdr3_aa: CASSLGGFRVPDTQYF